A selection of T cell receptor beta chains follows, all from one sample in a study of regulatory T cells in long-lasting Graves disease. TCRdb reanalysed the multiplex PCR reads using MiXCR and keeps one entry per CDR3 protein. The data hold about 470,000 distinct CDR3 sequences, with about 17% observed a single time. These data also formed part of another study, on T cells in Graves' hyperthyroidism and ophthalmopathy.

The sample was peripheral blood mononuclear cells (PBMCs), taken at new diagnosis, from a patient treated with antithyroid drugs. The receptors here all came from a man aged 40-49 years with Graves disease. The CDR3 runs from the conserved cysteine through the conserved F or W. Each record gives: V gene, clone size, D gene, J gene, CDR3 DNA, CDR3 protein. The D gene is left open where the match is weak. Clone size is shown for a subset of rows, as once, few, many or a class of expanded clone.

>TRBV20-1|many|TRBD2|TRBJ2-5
TGCAGTGCTAGAGCCGGAAGCGGGAGAGAGACCCAGTACTTC
CSARAGSGRETQYF
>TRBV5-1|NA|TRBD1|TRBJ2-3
TGCGCCAGCAGCTTGGAATCGGGACAGAGCACAGATACGCAGTATTTT
CASSLESGQSTDTQYF
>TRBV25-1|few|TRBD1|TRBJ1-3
TGTGCCAGCAGTCGCCCACCGACAGGGACAACCGGAAACACCATATATTTT
CASSRPPTGTTGNTIYF
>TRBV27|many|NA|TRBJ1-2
TGTGCCAGCAGCCCCATGGCCGGGGAGCCCCTCTATGGCTACACCTTC
CASSPMAGEPLYGYTF
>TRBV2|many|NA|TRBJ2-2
TGTGCCAGCAGTGGAGGAGGGGGGAAGAACACCGGGGAGCTGTTTTTT
CASSGGGGKNTGELFF
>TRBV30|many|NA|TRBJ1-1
TGTGCCTGGAGTGGACAGTTGAACACTGAAGCTTTCTTT
CAWSGQLNTEAFF
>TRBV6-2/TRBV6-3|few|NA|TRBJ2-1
TGTGCCAGCAGTTACTCAAGAACCCCTCAATCCCATGAGCAGTTCTTC
CASSYSRTPQSHEQFF
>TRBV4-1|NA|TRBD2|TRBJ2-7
TGCGCCAGCAGTCAAGAGTCTAGCGGGACGTACGAGCAGTACTTC
CASSQESSGTYEQYF
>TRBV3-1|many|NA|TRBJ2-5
TGTGCCAGCAGCCAGACCCGGGACTTCCAGTACTTC
CASSQTRDFQYF
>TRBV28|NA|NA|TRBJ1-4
TGTGCCAGCAGTCCGTCCCCGAGATTGACAAGGAGGTTTGAAAAACTGTTTTTT
CASSPSPRLTRRFEKLFF
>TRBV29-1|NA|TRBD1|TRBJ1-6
TGCAGCGGTGAGGGGACAGATTATAATTCACCCCTCCACTTT
CSGEGTDYNSPLHF
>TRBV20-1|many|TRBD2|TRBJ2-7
TGCAGTGCTAGACTAGCGGATTACGAGCAGTACTTC
CSARLADYEQYF
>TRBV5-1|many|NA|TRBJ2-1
TGCGCCAGCAGCTTGGTCCGGCCGGGCAGGCCAGACAATGAGCAGTTCTTC
CASSLVRPGRPDNEQFF
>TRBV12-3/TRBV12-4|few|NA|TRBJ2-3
TGTGCCAGCAGTTTGGTGGGGCCGGGAGATACGCAGTATTTT
CASSLVGPGDTQYF
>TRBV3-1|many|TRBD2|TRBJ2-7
TGTGCCAGCAGCCATTCCTCTCGTGGCGGGAGGGAGCAGTACTTC
CASSHSSRGGREQYF
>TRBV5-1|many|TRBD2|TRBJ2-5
TGCGCCAGCAGCTTCCGGACTAGTCGAGGCCAAGAGACCCAGTACTTC
CASSFRTSRGQETQYF
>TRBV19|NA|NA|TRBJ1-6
TGTGCCAGTAGTGGGGGGACGGCTGAGTCACCCCTCCACTTT
CASSGGTAESPLHF
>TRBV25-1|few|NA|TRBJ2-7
TGTGCCAGCAGTGACCAAGGACTCAAATCCTACGAGCAGTACTTC
CASSDQGLKSYEQYF
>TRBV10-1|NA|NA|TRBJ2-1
TGCGCCAGCAGTGATCAGGGGTCCTCCTACAATGAGCAGTTCTTC
CASSDQGSSYNEQFF
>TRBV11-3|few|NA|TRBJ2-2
TGTGCCAGCAGCTTAGCGACGGGAGTCACCACCGGGGAGCTGTTTTTT
CASSLATGVTTGELFF
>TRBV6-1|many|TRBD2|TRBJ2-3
TGTGCCAGCAGTGAAATCGTAGGAGGACTAGCTAGAGATACGCAGTATTTT
CASSEIVGGLARDTQYF
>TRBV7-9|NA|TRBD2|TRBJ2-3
TGTGCCAGCGGCGAGAGGGGCGGACTAGCGGGAGTGGACACAGATACGCAGTATTTT
CASGERGGLAGVDTDTQYF
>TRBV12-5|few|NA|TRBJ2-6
TGTGCTAGTGGCCCTTACAGCTCTGGGGCCAACGTCCTGACTTTC
CASGPYSSGANVLTF
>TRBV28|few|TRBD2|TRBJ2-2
TGTGCCAGCAGTTTAGGGACTAGCAGGACCGGGGAGCTGTTTTTT
CASSLGTSRTGELFF
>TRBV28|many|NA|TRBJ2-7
TGTGCCAGCAGTTTTCGGTTTGGGGAGCAGTACTTC
CASSFRFGEQYF
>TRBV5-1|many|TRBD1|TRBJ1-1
TGCGCCAGCAGCCCCCGGGACAGGGTTACTACTGAAGCTTTCTTT
CASSPRDRVTTEAFF
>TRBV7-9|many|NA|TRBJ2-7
TGTGCCAGCAGCTCAGGACCGTCCCGCTACGAGCAGTACTTC
CASSSGPSRYEQYF
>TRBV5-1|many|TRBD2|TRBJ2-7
TGCGCCAGCAGCCGCGCGGGAGGCTACGAGCAGTACTTC
CASSRAGGYEQYF
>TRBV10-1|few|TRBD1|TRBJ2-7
TGCGCCAGCAGTGCTAATGTTCCGGGACAGGGGACCTCCTACGAGCAGTACTTC
CASSANVPGQGTSYEQYF
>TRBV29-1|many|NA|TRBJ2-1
TGCAGCGTTGAAGGGAAGGGGAGGAGATACAATGAGCAGTTCTTC
CSVEGKGRRYNEQFF
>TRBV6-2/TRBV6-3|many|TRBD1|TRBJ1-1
TGTGCCAGCATCCCCCCGGGACAGGGGGAAAAGGGGACTGAAGCTTTCTTT
CASIPPGQGEKGTEAFF
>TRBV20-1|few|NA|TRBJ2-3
TGCAGTGCTAATGGGCCCGTCGGGGATACGCAGTATTTT
CSANGPVGDTQYF
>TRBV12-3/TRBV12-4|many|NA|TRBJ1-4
TGTGCCAGCAGTCTTTCCGGGACGAACCTCGAAAAACTGTTTTTT
CASSLSGTNLEKLFF
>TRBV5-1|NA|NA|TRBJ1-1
TGCGCCAGCAGCTTGGCCGGACAAGGGGGATACATGAACACTGAAGCTTTCTTT
CASSLAGQGGYMNTEAFF
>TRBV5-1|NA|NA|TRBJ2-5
TGCGCCAGCAGCTTGGAACTAGCCCAAGAGACCCAGTACTTC
CASSLELAQETQYF
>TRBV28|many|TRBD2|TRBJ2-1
TGTGCCAGCAGCCTCGGACTAGCGGGAGGGAACCGTCATGAGCAGTTCTTC
CASSLGLAGGNRHEQFF
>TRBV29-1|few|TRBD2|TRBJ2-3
TGCAGCGTGGGAGGGAGTAGCACAGATACGCAGTATTTT
CSVGGSSTDTQYF
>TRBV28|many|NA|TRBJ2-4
TGTGCCAGCTTACAGGGAAATAAAAACATTCAGTACTTC
CASLQGNKNIQYF
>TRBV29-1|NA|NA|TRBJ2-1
TGCAGCACAGACTATCTCTACGGGACATACAATGAGCAGTTCTTC
CSTDYLYGTYNEQFF
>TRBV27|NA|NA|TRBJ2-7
TGTGCCAGCAGCCCTAAAGAGGGCCACGAGCAGTACTTC
CASSPKEGHEQYF
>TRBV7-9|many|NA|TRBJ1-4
TGTGCCAGCAGCCCCGAAGGGGATTCGAAAAAACTGTTTTTT
CASSPEGDSKKLFF
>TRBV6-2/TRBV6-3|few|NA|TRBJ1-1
TGTGCCAGCAGTTACTCTCGGGGTCCCCTGATGAACACTGAAGCTTTCTTT
CASSYSRGPLMNTEAFF